This T cell receptor beta chain was recorded in a study of blood T cell repertoires in COVID-19. Whole-study context: The United States, Italy and Spain were the sources of the acute and convalescent COVID-19 samples. The cDNA or gDNA used as material had been derived from T cells, B-cell-depleted T cells, or PBMCs.

Study processing details: It was from reference gene primer amplification that nucleated cell counts were estimated. Produced via immunoSEQ multiplex PCR; TCRdb's table is partial and in-frame only. Clonal size and the V and J genes are those of that table, whereas D and trimming came from the DNA. The sample lists some 700,000 clones; about 90% were seen once. The sequence derives from a woman in her late teens or twenties with acute or convalescent COVID-19. Material for sequencing was peripheral blood.

The CDR3 region is CTSGGPAQETQYF. In DNA form, the CDR3 reads TGCACCAGCGGGGGCCCAGCCCAAGAGACCCAGTACTTC. This sequence joins TRBV1 and TRBJ2-5; the table's D call, TRBD1, has no DNA check behind it. TRBV1 is classified as a pseudogene. This CDR3 region has 13 residues.